This T cell receptor (beta chain) derives from a study of T cells after yellow fever vaccination. Overall study findings and caveats: Abundant clonotypes from the bulk population could contaminate FACS-sorted repertoires. Just a small share of clonotypes turned up in the CD4 compartment as well as the CD8 compartment.

Template switching with 5'RACE generated the TCR cDNA and added a universal primer site and UMIs. TCRdb processed the 5' RACE reads anew with MiXCR; each CDR3 protein has one entry. The table shows a few hundred thousand distinct CDR3 sequences, with under 15% occurring only once. On this clonotype: Its cognate antigen is unknown.

The sample was CD4+ T cells sorted from PBMCs, taken 15 days after the yellow fever booster vaccination. The sequence was collected from a man between 18 and 29 years old who received the YFV17D yellow fever vaccine.

The CDR3 nucleotides are TGTGCCAGCAGCTTGGGGCGGCCGGGGGCAGCCCAGCATTTT. Its translation is CASSLGRPGAAQHF. The rearrangement joins TRBV5-6 to TRBJ1-5, with D possibly matching TRBD1 (6 bases). The germline V and J ends were trimmed by 0 bases and 11 bases, with 15 bases remaining between them. CDR1 is SGHDT, CDR2 YYEEEE, per germline. CDR3 length: 14 residues. The whole variable domain, remainder taken from reference TRBV5-6 and TRBJ1-5, is DAGVTQSPTHLIKTRGQQVTLRCSPKSGHDTVSWYQQALGQGPQFIFQYYEEEERQRGNFPDRFSGHQFPNYSSELNVNALLLGDSALYLCASSLGRPGAAQHFGDGTRLSIL.